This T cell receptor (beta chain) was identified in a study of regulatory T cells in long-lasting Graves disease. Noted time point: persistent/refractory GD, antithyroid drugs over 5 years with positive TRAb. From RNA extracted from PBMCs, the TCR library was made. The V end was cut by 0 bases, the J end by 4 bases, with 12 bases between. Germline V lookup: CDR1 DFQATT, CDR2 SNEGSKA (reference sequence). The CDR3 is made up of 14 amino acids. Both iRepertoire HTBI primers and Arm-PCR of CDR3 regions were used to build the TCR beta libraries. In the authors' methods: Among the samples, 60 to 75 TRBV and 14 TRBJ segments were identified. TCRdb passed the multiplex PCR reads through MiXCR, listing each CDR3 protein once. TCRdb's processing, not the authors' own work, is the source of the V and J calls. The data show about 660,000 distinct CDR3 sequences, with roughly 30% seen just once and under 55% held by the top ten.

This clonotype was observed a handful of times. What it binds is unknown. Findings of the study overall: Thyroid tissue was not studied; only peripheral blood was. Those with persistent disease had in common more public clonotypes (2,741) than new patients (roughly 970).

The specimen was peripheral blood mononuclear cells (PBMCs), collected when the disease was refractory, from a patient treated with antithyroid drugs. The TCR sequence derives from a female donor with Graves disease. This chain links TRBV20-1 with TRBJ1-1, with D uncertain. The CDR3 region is CSARDGSQTTEAFF. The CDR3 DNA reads TGCAGTGCTAGAGATGGTTCCCAAACCACTGAAGCTTTCTTT.